Each of the 31 T cell receptor beta chains below was sequenced from the same sample in a study of CD8 T cells in Susac syndrome. Random hexamers primed reverse transcription of about 0.5 to 1 ug RNA. Via MiXCR, TCRdb re-called the immunoSEQ multiplex PCR reads, giving one row per CDR3 protein. This sample has about 190,000 distinct CDR3 sequences, with 95% found just once. Sample: CD8+ T cells from PBMCs. The receptors shown here come from a human donor with Susac syndrome.

The chain joins TRBV27 to TRBJ1-1; 8 bases map to TRBD1. Germline V gene data show CDR1 as MNHEY and CDR2 as SMNVEV (reference sequence). CDR3 size: 15 residues. The ends lost 5 bases at V and 3 bases at J; junction bases unmatched: 8. CDR3: CASSHPRQGYTEAFF. The CDR3 DNA is TGTGCCAGCAGTCACCCTAGACAGGGGTACACTGAAGCTTTCTTT.

This sequence joins TRBV28 and TRBJ2-7; a weak D match, TRBD1 (6 bases). The germline V gene has CDR1 MDHEN and CDR2 SYDVKM. The CDR3 extends over 14 amino acids. Between the trimmed V and J ends, which lost 2 bases and 2 bases, there was a span of 10 bases. The CDR3 sequence is CASSLRGSPYEQYF. The CDR3 coding sequence is TGTGCCAGCAGTTTAAGGGGGTCCCCCTACGAGCAGTACTTC.

This sequence joins TRBV6-5 and TRBJ1-4, with 7 nucleotides matching TRBD1. V shed 6 bases, J shed 15 bases, and the junction held 10 bases outside the gene matches. This CDR3 spans 12 amino acids. Germline V gene sequence: CDR1 MNHEY, CDR2 SVGAGI. The CDR3 DNA is TGTGCCAGCAGCCCTACGAGGGGGCTCTTGTTTTTT. Protein product: CASSPTRGLLFF.

The gene calls are TRBV24-1 and TRBJ2-5; D is perhaps TRBD1 (6 bases). In germline, CDR1 is KGHDR, CDR2 SFDVKD. V was pared by 3 bases and J by 0 bases, with 10 bases between. This CDR3 region has 15 residues. The CDR3 DNA is TGTGCCACCAGTGATCCTGGGGACAACCAAGAGACCCAGTACTTC. Amino acids: CATSDPGDNQETQYF.

The V gene is TRBV19, the J gene TRBJ2-2; 7 bases are shared with TRBD1. J was trimmed by 4 bases and V by 7 bases; bases with no gene match: 6. This CDR3 is built from 14 residues. The germline gives CDR1 LNHDA, CDR2 SQIVND (reference sequence). CDR3 amino acids: CASIGQVSTGELFF. The DNA of the CDR3 is TGTGCCAGTATTGGACAGGTCAGCACCGGGGAGCTGTTTTTT.

This clonotype was observed a few times. The rearrangement joins TRBV23-1 to TRBJ2-7; tentative D call: TRBD1 (5 bases). TRBV23-1 is an ORF for which the function is uncertain. CDR3 length equals 15 residues. V lost 0 bases and J lost 2, with 11 bases in between. CDR3 nucleotides: TGCGCCAGCAGTCAATCGGGGAAGGACACCTACGAGCAGTACTTC. Its translation: CASSQSGKDTYEQYF.

The rearrangement uses TRBV10-3 and TRBJ1-1; 9 bases align to TRBD1. V lost 8 bases and J lost 1; bases outside the gene matches: 2. This CDR3 contains 13 residues. Germline V gene lookup returns CDR1 ENHRY and CDR2 SYGVKD. The DNA for the CDR3 is TGTGCCATCGCGGGACAGGGGAACACTGAAGCTTTCTTT. This encodes CAIAGQGNTEAFF.

The V and J genes are TRBV19 and TRBJ2-7, with 8 bases identical to TRBD1. CDR1 is LNHDA, CDR2 SQIVND, per germline (reference sequence). The CDR3 extends over 14 amino acids. J gave up 5 bases and V 3 bases, and 6 bases lay outside the gene matches. The CDR3 region has the DNA TGTGCCAGTAGTATGCCCGGACAGGGTAACGAGCAGTACTTC. This translates into CASSMPGQGNEQYF.

The gene calls are TRBV20-1 and TRBJ2-1; 8 nucleotides line up with TRBD1. The V and J ends lost 4 bases and 7 bases, in that order; junction bases with no gene match: 6. The CDR3 has 13 amino acids. CDR1 DFQATT and CDR2 SNEGSKA come from the germline V gene (reference sequence). In nucleotides, the CDR3 is TGCAGTGCTATGCGGACAGGGAATAATGAGCAGTTCTTC. Protein sequence: CSAMRTGNNEQFF.

The rearrangement joins TRBV20-1 to TRBJ2-5, with 7 bases aligning to TRBD1. The V and J ends lost 7 bases and 4 bases, in that order; junction bases with no gene match: 12. Germline CDR1 and CDR2: DFQATT and SNEGSKA (reference sequence). CDR3 length equals 14 residues. In DNA form, the CDR3 reads TGCAGTGATTTAGGGGGCGCGACGGGAGAGACCCAGTACTTC. Protein: CSDLGGATGETQYF.

This clonotype was picked up a small number of times. The rearrangement uses TRBV7-6 and TRBJ2-3; 8 bases match TRBD2. CDR3 length equals 14 residues. Looked up from germline, CDR1 is SGHVS and CDR2 is FNYEAQ. The trim removed 0 bases at V and 6 bases at J, leaving 2 bases unmatched. The CDR3 DNA reads TGTGCCAGCAGCTTAGCTGGACTAGCCGATACGCAGTATTTT. This gives the protein CASSLAGLADTQYF.

This chain uses TRBV27 with TRBJ1-1; no firm D call. From germline, CDR1 is MNHEY and CDR2 SMNVEV (reference sequence). The length of the CDR3 is 14 residues. Trimming took 6 bases from V and 4 from J, leaving 15 bases between them. The CDR3 nucleotides are TGTGCCAGCAGCGAAACAGATCCGGGCACTGAAGCTTTCTTT. Translating it yields CASSETDPGTEAFF.

The V and J genes are TRBV15 and TRBJ2-7; the D gene is possibly TRBD2 (5 bases). The germline CDR1 and CDR2 sequences are LNHNV and YYDKDF (reference sequence). This CDR3 is built from 16 residues. Trimming left V 0 bases short and J 2 bases short, with 14 bases between. The CDR3 is CATSRDLPAGTYEQYF. DNA of the CDR3: TGTGCCACCAGCAGAGACCTCCCGGCCGGGACCTACGAGCAGTACTTC.

CDR3 DNA: TGTGCCAGCAGCTTGGGCAGGGTGAATGAGCAGTTCTTC. It is translated as CASSLGRVNEQFF. This rearrangement joins TRBV13 to TRBJ2-1; tentatively, D is TRBD1 (5 bases). Germline V CDR1 and CDR2: PRHDT, FYEKMQ (reference sequence). Trimming took 3 bases from V and 7 from J, leaving 10 bases between them. The CDR3 contains 13 residues. The complete variable domain, with remaining parts taken from reference TRBV13 and TRBJ2-1, reads AAGVIQSPRHLIKEKRETATLKCYPIPRHDTVYWYQQGPGQDPQFLISFYEKMQSDKGSIPDRFSAQQFSDYHSELNMSSLELGDSALYFCASSLGRVNEQFFGPGTRLTVL.

The rearrangement joins TRBV12-3 or TRBV12-4 to TRBJ1-1, with D tentatively TRBD1 (5 bases). The CDR3 has 15 residues. V was shortened by 6 bases and J by 4 bases, with 18 bases between the two germline ends. DNA for the CDR3: TGTGCCAGCAGCCCACCACTTATCGGGGGCACTGAAGCTTTCTTT. It encodes CASSPPLIGGTEAFF.

This chain joins TRBV28 and TRBJ2-2; 8 bases agree with TRBD2. The junction had 7 bases not matched to a gene; V was cut back by 7 bases and J by 3 bases. This CDR3 has 15 amino acids. Germline values: CDR1 MDHEN, CDR2 SYDVKM. CDR3 region: CASTGGGRDTGELFF. Written as DNA, the CDR3 is TGTGCCAGCACCGGCGGGGGGCGGGACACCGGGGAGCTGTTTTTT.

The chain is built from TRBV18 and TRBJ2-1, with D possibly being TRBD2 (5 bases). V lost 3 bases and J 5 bases, leaving 11 bases between the germline ends. The CDR3 totals 14 residues. The germline CDR1 and CDR2 sequences are KGHSH and LQKENI. DNA for the CDR3: TGTGCCAGCTCACCTTCGATGAGGGACAATGAGCAGTTCTTC. Its protein is CASSPSMRDNEQFF.

The rearrangement uses TRBV12-3 or TRBV12-4 and TRBJ1-5; D not resolved. The CDR3 is 13 amino acids. Deletions cut 5 bases from V and 5 bases from J, with 10 bases between. Here the CDR3 DNA reads TGTGCCAGCAGTCAAATGGGAGATCAGCCCCAGCATTTT. Translated, it gives CASSQMGDQPQHF.

The chain links TRBV4-1 to TRBJ2-5, with 10 bases aligning to TRBD2. Germline CDR1 reads MGHRA; CDR2 reads YSYEKL. With V trimmed by 5 bases and J by 5 bases, 11 bases remained unmatched. The CDR3 contains 16 residues. In nucleotides, the CDR3 is TGCGCCAGCAGCGGATTAGCGGGAGGAGTTCAGGAGACCCAGTACTTC. It translates to CASSGLAGGVQETQYF.

This sequence joins TRBV9 and TRBJ2-6, with 9 bases fitting TRBD1. J was trimmed by 0 bases and V by 2 bases; bases with no gene match: 9. This CDR3 comprises 19 residues. Germline V CDR1 and CDR2: SGDLS, YYNGEE. The CDR3 sequence: CASSVGGTGFISGANVLTF. Written as DNA, the CDR3 is TGTGCCAGCAGCGTGGGGGGGACAGGGTTCATCTCTGGGGCCAACGTCCTGACTTTC. Filled out from reference TRBV9 and TRBJ2-6, the complete variable domain reads DSGVTQTPKHLITATGQRVTLRCSPRSGDLSVYWYQQSLDQGLQFLIQYYNGEERAKGNILERFSAQQFPDLHSELNLSSLELGDSALYFCASSVGGTGFISGANVLTFGAGSRLTVL.

The chain couples TRBV5-1 to TRBJ2-1; tentatively, D is TRBD2 (6 bases). The CDR3 runs to 15 residues. Germline V gene data show CDR1 as SGHRS and CDR2 as YFSETQ. Trimming shortened V by 1 base and J by 8 bases, and 16 bases separated the two germline ends. The CDR3 DNA is TGCGCCAGCAGCTTGCGGCGAGAGACGGGGGATGAGCAGTTCTTC. Protein product: CASSLRRETGDEQFF. Full variable domain (outside the CDR3, taken from reference TRBV5-1 and TRBJ2-1): KAGVTQTPRYLIKTRGQQVTLSCSPISGHRSVSWYQQTPGQGLQFLFEYFSETQRNKGNFPGRFSGRQFSNSRSEMNVSTLELGDSALYLCASSLRRETGDEQFFGPGTRLTVL.

This sequence joins TRBV20-1 and TRBJ1-2, with TRBD1 matching 7 bases. The CDR3 length is 11 residues. Germline V gene data show CDR1 as DFQATT and CDR2 as SNEGSKA (reference sequence). J gave up 7 bases and V 5 bases, and 4 bases lay outside the gene matches. Here the CDR3 DNA reads TGCAGTGCTCCACAGGGGAGTGGCTACACCTTC. It is translated as CSAPQGSGYTF.

The chain recombines TRBV5-6 with TRBJ2-7; no clear D. Looked up from germline, CDR1 is SGHDT and CDR2 is YYEEEE. The CDR3 extends over 12 amino acids. The ends were cut back, 0 bases at V and 7 bases at J, with 8 bases in the middle. Written as DNA, the CDR3 is TGTGCCAGCAGCTTGGGTCGACGGGAGCAGTACTTC. Its translation: CASSLGRREQYF.

This sequence joins TRBV25-1 and TRBJ1-2; maybe TRBD1 (6 bases). Trimming left V 6 bases short and J 4 bases short, with 12 bases between. CDR3 length equals 13 residues. Germline loops: CDR1 MGHDK, CDR2 SYGVNS. CDR3 coding DNA: TGTGCCAGCAGAGAGGGGGGATCCTATGGCTACACCTTC. Translating gives CASREGGSYGYTF.

V gene TRBV12-3 or TRBV12-4 combines with J gene TRBJ2-7; D is perhaps TRBD1 (6 bases). The ends were cut back, 6 bases at V and 7 bases at J, with 16 bases in the middle. The CDR3 is 13 residues long. CDR3 nucleotides: TGTGCCAGCAGGATGACAGGCGTAGGGGAGCAGTACTTC. This sequence encodes CASRMTGVGEQYF.

V usage is TRBV7-6 and J usage is TRBJ2-7; 7 bases align to TRBD1. CDR1 is SGHVS, CDR2 FNYEAQ, per germline. V shed 0 bases and J 3 bases; nucleotides not matched to a gene: 5. The CDR3 consists of 15 residues. The CDR3 region is CASSLAPGGDYEQYF. CDR3 bases: TGTGCCAGCAGCTTAGCGCCAGGGGGTGACTACGAGCAGTACTTC.

The chain is built from TRBV6-2 or TRBV6-3 and TRBJ2-7, with D hard to call. The germline CDR1 and CDR2 sequences are MNHEY and SVGEGT. CDR3 length equals 13 residues. Trimming took off 1 base at V and 4 bases at J, with 8 bases between the two ends. CDR3 sequence: CASSYWQKYEQYF. The CDR3, as DNA: TGTGCCAGCAGTTACTGGCAGAAGTACGAGCAGTACTTC.

The chain couples TRBV12-3 or TRBV12-4 to TRBJ2-7; a weak D match, TRBD2 (6 bases). V was shortened by 5 bases and J by 5 bases, with 16 bases between the two germline ends. CDR3 length: 14 residues. The CDR3 spells CASSGIGGSDEQYF. In DNA form, the CDR3 reads TGTGCCAGCAGTGGGATCGGGGGATCCGACGAGCAGTACTTC.

The chain has TRBV20-1 and TRBJ2-7; D may be TRBD1 (6 bases). The CDR3 is 14 amino acids. CDR1 is DFQATT and CDR2 is SNEGSKA in the germline V gene (reference sequence). Trimming left V 1 base short and J 2 bases short, with 12 bases between. DNA of the CDR3: TGCAGTGCTAGAGTGGCAGGGGCCGCCTACGAGCAGTACTTC. Protein: CSARVAGAAYEQYF.

The chain joins TRBV27 to TRBJ2-1; 7 bases are a match to TRBD1. CDR3 length equals 15 residues. CDR1 is MNHEY and CDR2 is SMNVEV in the germline V gene (reference sequence). After removal of 2 bases from V and 6 bases from J, the junction contained 7 bases not matched to a gene. CDR3 region: CASSLLGQQSNEQFF. CDR3 sequence (DNA): TGTGCCAGCAGTTTACTGGGACAGCAATCCAATGAGCAGTTCTTC.

The chain employs TRBV18 and TRBJ2-1, with D possibly being TRBD2 (5 bases). The CDR3 has 15 residues. CDR1 and CDR2 (germline): KGHSH, LQKENI. The V end lost 6 bases, the J end lost 6 bases, and 18 bases lay between the germline ends. For the CDR3, the DNA is TGTGCCAGCTCCCAATTAGGGAGTTTTCTCAATGAGCAGTTCTTC. Translation gives CASSQLGSFLNEQFF.